This is a list of T cell receptor beta chains from one sample in a study of T-cell memory formation after mild COVID-19. TCRdb recomputed calls from the 5' RACE reads with MiXCR, one row per CDR3 protein. The sample lists around 140,000 distinct CDR3 sequences; 20% to 25% were seen once. Sequencing was carried out using PBMCs or a T cell subset sorted from them (not recorded which). The receptors originated from an adult woman who had mild COVID-19 (a few samples of this study predate the infection). Cell type and time point are not known. Each CDR3 is given with its conserved first and last residue. The D gene is left open where the match is weak. Some rows have no size entry. The others give once, few or many, or a class for an expanded clone.

>14|TRBJ1-2|.|TRBV9|.
CASNLGSLNYGYTF
TGTGCCAGCAATCTTGGCAGCCTCAACTATGGCTACACCTTC
>15|TRBJ2-5|few|TRBV7-6|.
CASSLAGSLQETQYF
TGTGCCAGCAGCTTAGCCGGATCGCTACAAGAGACCCAGTACTTC
>14|TRBJ1-2|few|TRBV7-9|TRBD1
CASSPWDRGDGYTF
TGTGCCAGCAGCCCATGGGACAGGGGGGATGGCTACACCTTC
>13|TRBJ2-7|.|TRBV5-1|.
CASSFLACYEQYF
TGCGCCAGCAGCTTCCTAGCGTGCTACGAGCAGTACTTC
>14|TRBJ2-7|few|TRBV12-3/TRBV12-4|.
CASSLATPLGEQYF
TGTGCCAGCAGTTTAGCCACCCCCCTGGGGGAGCAGTACTTC
>17|TRBJ1-1|.|TRBV4-3|.
CASSRSDLPLGLTEAFF
TGCGCCAGCAGCCGATCAGACCTTCCCTTGGGGCTCACTGAAGCTTTCTTT
>15|TRBJ2-1|.|TRBV25-1|TRBD1
CASSEPGQGTIEQFF
TGTGCCAGCAGTGAACCGGGACAGGGTACTATTGAGCAGTTCTTC
>14|TRBJ1-2|few|TRBV20-1|.
CSARVKLANYGYTF
TGCAGTGCTAGAGTTAAGTTGGCGAACTATGGCTACACCTTC
>15|TRBJ2-7|few|TRBV2|.
CASSGSSTVRGEQYF
TGTGCCAGCAGTGGGTCCAGCACGGTACGAGGGGAGCAGTACTTC
>15|TRBJ2-3|few|TRBV7-9|TRBD1
CASSLGTDSTDTQYF
TGTGCCAGCAGCCTGGGGACAGACAGCACAGATACGCAGTATTTT
>15|TRBJ1-5|few|TRBV6-2/TRBV6-3|.
CASSPTHGGNQPQHF
TGTGCCAGCAGCCCCACGCACGGAGGGAATCAGCCCCAGCATTTT
>13|TRBJ1-2|few|TRBV15|.
CASRGDSNYGYTF
TGTGCCTCCCGGGGAGATTCTAACTATGGCTACACCTTC
>17|TRBJ2-3|.|TRBV13|TRBD2
CASSLELAGGPTDTQYF
TGTGCCAGCAGCTTAGAGCTAGCGGGGGGGCCCACAGATACGCAGTATTTT
>14|TRBJ2-1|few|TRBV12-3/TRBV12-4|TRBD1
CASGPDRSGLEEFF
TGTGCCAGCGGTCCGGACAGGTCGGGTCTAGAGGAGTTCTTC
>13|TRBJ2-1|few|TRBV7-9|TRBD1
CASSWDRGNEQFF
TGTGCCAGCAGCTGGGACAGGGGGAATGAGCAGTTCTTC
>16|TRBJ2-7|.|TRBV7-2|TRBD1
CASSTVPGQHSYEQYF
TGTGCCAGCAGCACTGTACCGGGACAGCACTCCTACGAGCAGTACTTC
>15|TRBJ2-1|.|TRBV11-3|TRBD1
CASSTRQGLYNEQFF
TGTGCCAGCAGCACTCGACAGGGGCTCTACAATGAGCAGTTCTTC
>14|TRBJ1-2|.|TRBV7-2|.
CASSLGPGLGQNTF
TGTGCCAGCAGCTTAGGCCCCGGGTTAGGTCAAAACACCTTC
>18|TRBJ2-5|few|TRBV10-3|TRBD1
CAISEGTETGAFQETQYF
TGTGCCATCAGTGAGGGGACGGAAACAGGGGCCTTCCAAGAGACCCAGTACTTC
>15|TRBJ2-1|few|TRBV4-3|.
CASSQDGGPYNEQFF
TGCGCCAGCAGCCAAGACGGGGGGCCCTACAATGAGCAGTTCTTC
>13|TRBJ2-3|.|TRBV6-1|.
CASSEMAPDTQYF
TGTGCCAGCAGTGAAATGGCCCCAGATACGCAGTATTTT
>14|TRBJ2-7|.|TRBV5-1|TRBD1
CASSMGQGPYEQYF
TGCGCCAGCAGCATGGGACAGGGGCCCTACGAGCAGTACTTC
>16|TRBJ1-1|few|TRBV12-3/TRBV12-4|TRBD1
CASNLDRGGMNTEAFF
TGTGCCAGCAACCTGGACAGGGGGGGGATGAACACTGAAGCTTTCTTT
>15|TRBJ2-1|.|TRBV6-2/TRBV6-3|.
CASSSLAGDRNEQFF
TGTGCCAGCAGTTCACTAGCAGGAGATAGGAATGAGCAGTTCTTC
>18|TRBJ2-6|.|TRBV7-9|.
CASSLSIGGDAGANVLTF
TGTGCCAGCAGCTTATCTATTGGGGGCGACGCTGGGGCCAACGTCCTGACTTTC
>15|TRBJ2-7|.|TRBV13|TRBD1
CASSPQGKGFYEQYF
TGTGCCAGCAGCCCACAGGGGAAAGGGTTTTACGAGCAGTACTTC
>14|TRBJ2-7|few|TRBV24-1|TRBD1
CATSVGTGPYEQYF
TGTGCCACCAGTGTTGGGACAGGTCCCTACGAGCAGTACTTC
>18|TRBJ2-1|.|TRBV7-2|TRBD2
CASSLGLAGGQGYNEQFF
TGTGCCAGCAGCTTAGGACTAGCGGGAGGGCAGGGTTACAATGAGCAGTTCTTC
>14|TRBJ1-2|.|TRBV7-9|.
CASTLVEGEAGYTF
TGTGCCAGCACCCTAGTAGAGGGGGAAGCTGGCTACACCTTC
>14|TRBJ1-1|few|TRBV12-3/TRBV12-4|.
CASTPGRDNTEAFF
TGTGCCAGCACCCCTGGACGAGATAACACTGAAGCTTTCTTT
>14|TRBJ2-7|few|TRBV7-9|.
CASSLGHGPPEQYF
TGTGCCAGCAGCTTAGGGCACGGACCCCCCGAGCAGTACTTC
>16|TRBJ2-7|few|TRBV4-3|TRBD2
CASSQDWREDPYEQYF
TGCGCCAGCAGCCAAGATTGGCGGGAGGACCCCTACGAGCAGTACTTC
>12|TRBJ2-7|.|TRBV10-2|.
CASSAGGGEQYF
TGCGCCAGCAGCGCCGGCGGAGGCGAGCAGTACTTC
>16|TRBJ2-3|few|TRBV7-2|TRBD1
CASSLRRTGAGDTQYF
TGTGCCAGCAGCTTAAGAAGGACAGGGGCGGGAGATACGCAGTATTTT
>15|TRBJ2-1|few|TRBV6-5|.
CASGPGGVGYNEQFF
TGTGCCAGCGGCCCCGGAGGCGTCGGTTACAATGAGCAGTTCTTC
>12|TRBJ1-1|many|TRBV20-1|.
CSAPQGNTEAFF
TGCAGTGCCCCCCAGGGGAACACTGAAGCTTTCTTT
>16|TRBJ2-5|.|TRBV18|.
CASSPSDPREQETQYF
TGTGCCAGCTCACCGTCAGACCCTCGGGAACAAGAGACCCAGTACTTC
>13|TRBJ2-1|few|TRBV11-2|.
CASSLGAGREQFF
TGTGCCAGCAGCTTAGGGGCAGGGCGGGAGCAGTTCTTC
>14|TRBJ1-2|.|TRBV6-5|TRBD1
CASSPGQGVDGYTF
TGTGCCAGCAGTCCGGGACAGGGAGTCGATGGCTACACCTTC
>13|TRBJ2-7|.|TRBV27|.
CASSYSSPSEQYF
TGTGCCAGCAGTTATTCGAGCCCTTCCGAGCAGTACTTC
>13|TRBJ2-3|few|TRBV7-9|.
CASSLTGADTQYF
TGTGCCAGCAGCTTAACCGGGGCAGATACGCAGTATTTT
>15|TRBJ1-6|.|TRBV9|.
CASSVGKVLNSPLHF
TGTGCCAGCAGCGTAGGGAAGGTGTTGAATTCACCCCTCCACTTT
>14|TRBJ2-5|few|TRBV5-6|.
CASSLVAGLETQYF
TGTGCCAGCAGCTTGGTGGCGGGACTGGAGACCCAGTACTTC
>15|TRBJ1-1|many|TRBV7-6|.
CASSLEGRMNTEAFF
TGTGCCAGCAGCTTAGAGGGGCGGATGAACACTGAAGCTTTCTTT
>15|TRBJ2-1|many|TRBV7-9|TRBD2
CASSPLAGGRNEQFF
TGTGCCAGCAGCCCTTTAGCGGGGGGGCGCAATGAGCAGTTCTTC
>15|TRBJ2-3|.|TRBV29-1|TRBD2
CSLRGTSGITDTQYF
TGCAGCCTTCGAGGGACTAGCGGGATCACAGATACGCAGTATTTT
>12|TRBJ2-7|few|TRBV24-1|TRBD2
CATSDFGGEQYF
TGTGCCACCAGTGATTTCGGGGGGGAGCAGTACTTC
>15|TRBJ2-2|.|TRBV29-1|.
CSVRQDRRNTGELFF
TGCAGCGTTCGTCAGGACAGACGAAACACCGGGGAGCTGTTTTTT
>16|TRBJ2-3|.|TRBV12-3/TRBV12-4|.
CASSYSTSTPTDTQYF
TGTGCCAGCAGTTATTCGACTAGTACTCCCACAGATACGCAGTATTTT
>15|TRBJ2-5|few|TRBV5-6|.
CASSLAADSGETQYF
TGTGCCAGCAGCTTGGCCGCGGACTCTGGGGAGACCCAGTACTTC
>13|TRBJ1-2|many|TRBV30|.
CAWSQWSGEGYTF
TGTGCCTGGAGCCAGTGGTCCGGGGAGGGCTACACCTTC
>14|TRBJ1-1|.|TRBV5-6|.
CASSFGRAGTEAFF
TGTGCCAGCAGCTTCGGAAGAGCGGGCACTGAAGCTTTCTTT
>17|TRBJ1-1|.|TRBV10-3|.
CAISEASLIQGNTEAFF
TGTGCCATCAGTGAGGCATCCCTTATACAGGGCAACACTGAAGCTTTCTTT
>15|TRBJ2-3|.|TRBV7-9|.
CASLAAAASTDTQYF
TGTGCCAGCCTTGCCGCAGCCGCTAGCACAGATACGCAGTATTTT
>15|TRBJ1-1|few|TRBV2|TRBD1
CARVGTGSGGTEAFF
TGTGCCAGAGTAGGGACAGGGTCCGGGGGCACTGAAGCTTTCTTT
>17|TRBJ1-2|.|TRBV9|.
CASSPSIGGESLNGYTF
TGTGCCAGCAGCCCTTCGATAGGCGGGGAATCGCTTAATGGCTACACCTTC
>14|TRBJ2-7|few|TRBV20-1|.
CSASGIDSSYEQYF
TGCAGTGCTAGCGGGATCGATAGCTCCTACGAGCAGTACTTC
>15|TRBJ2-3|.|TRBV27|TRBD2
CASRLAGGPADTQYF
TGTGCCAGCCGATTAGCGGGAGGGCCTGCAGATACGCAGTATTTT
>12|TRBJ2-1|.|TRBV12-3/TRBV12-4|.
CSIWGEDNEQFF
TGTTCGATCTGGGGGGAGGACAATGAGCAGTTCTTC
>15|TRBJ2-7|many|TRBV4-1|.
CASSQDGDGHYEQYF
TGCGCCAGCAGCCAAGATGGAGACGGGCACTACGAGCAGTACTTC